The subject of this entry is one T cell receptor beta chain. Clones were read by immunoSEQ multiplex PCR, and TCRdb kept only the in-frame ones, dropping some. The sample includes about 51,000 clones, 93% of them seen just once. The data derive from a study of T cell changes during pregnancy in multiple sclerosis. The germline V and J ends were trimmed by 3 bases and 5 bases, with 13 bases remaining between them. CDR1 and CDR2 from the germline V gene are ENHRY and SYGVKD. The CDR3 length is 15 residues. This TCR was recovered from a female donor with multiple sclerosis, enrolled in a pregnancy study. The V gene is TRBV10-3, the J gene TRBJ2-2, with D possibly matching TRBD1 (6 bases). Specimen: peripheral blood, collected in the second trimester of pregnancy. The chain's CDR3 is CAISDLQGRTGELFF. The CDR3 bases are TGTGCCATCAGTGATCTACAGGGCCGGACCGGGGAGCTGTTTTTT.